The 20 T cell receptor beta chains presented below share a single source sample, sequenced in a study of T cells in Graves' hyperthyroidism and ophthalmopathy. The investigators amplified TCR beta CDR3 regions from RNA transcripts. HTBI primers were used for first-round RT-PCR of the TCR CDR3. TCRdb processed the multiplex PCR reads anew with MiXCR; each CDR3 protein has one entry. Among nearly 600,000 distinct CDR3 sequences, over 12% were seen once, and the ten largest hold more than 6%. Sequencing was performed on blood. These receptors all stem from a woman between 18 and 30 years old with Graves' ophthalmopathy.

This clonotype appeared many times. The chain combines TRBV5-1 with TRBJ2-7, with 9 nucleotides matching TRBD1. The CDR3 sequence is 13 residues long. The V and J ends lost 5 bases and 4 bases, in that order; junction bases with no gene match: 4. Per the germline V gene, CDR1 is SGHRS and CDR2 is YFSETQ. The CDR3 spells CASRTGQGYEQYF. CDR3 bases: TGCGCCAGCAGGACCGGACAGGGGTACGAGCAGTACTTC.

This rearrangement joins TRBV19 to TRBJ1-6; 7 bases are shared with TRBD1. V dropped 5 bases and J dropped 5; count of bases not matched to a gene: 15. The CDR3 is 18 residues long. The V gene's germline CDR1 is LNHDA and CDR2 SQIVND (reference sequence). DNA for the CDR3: TGTGCCAGTAGTCCTCCTCCCTCAGCAGGGGGTAATAATTCACCCCTCCACTTT. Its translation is CASSPPPSAGGNNSPLHF.

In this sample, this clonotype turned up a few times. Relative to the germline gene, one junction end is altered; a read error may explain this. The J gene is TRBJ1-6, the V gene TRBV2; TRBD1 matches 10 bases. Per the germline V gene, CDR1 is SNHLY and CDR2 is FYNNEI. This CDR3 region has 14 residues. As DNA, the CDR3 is TGTGTCAGCCGACCAGACAGGGGGCGTTCACCCCTCCACTTT. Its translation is CVSRPDRGRSPLHF.

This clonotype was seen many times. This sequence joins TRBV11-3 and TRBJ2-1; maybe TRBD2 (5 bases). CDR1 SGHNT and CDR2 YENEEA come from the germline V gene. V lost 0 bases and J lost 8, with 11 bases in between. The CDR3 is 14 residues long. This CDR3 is CASSLDEGFYEQFF. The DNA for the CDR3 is TGTGCCAGCAGCTTAGATGAGGGTTTTTATGAGCAGTTCTTC.

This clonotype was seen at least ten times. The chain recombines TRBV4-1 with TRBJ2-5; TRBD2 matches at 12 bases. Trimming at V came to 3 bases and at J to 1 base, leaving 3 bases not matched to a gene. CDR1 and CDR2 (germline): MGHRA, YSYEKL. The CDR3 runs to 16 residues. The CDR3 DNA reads TGCGCCAGCAGCCACGGGACTAGCGGGCGCCAAGAGACCCAGTACTTC. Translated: CASSHGTSGRQETQYF.

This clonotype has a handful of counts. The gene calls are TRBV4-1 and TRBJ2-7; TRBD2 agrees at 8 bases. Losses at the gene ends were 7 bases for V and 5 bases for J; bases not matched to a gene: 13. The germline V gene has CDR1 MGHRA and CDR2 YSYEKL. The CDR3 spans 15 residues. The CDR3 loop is CASTREVGLANEQYF. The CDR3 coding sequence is TGCGCCAGCACCCGAGAGGTCGGACTAGCAAACGAGCAGTACTTC.

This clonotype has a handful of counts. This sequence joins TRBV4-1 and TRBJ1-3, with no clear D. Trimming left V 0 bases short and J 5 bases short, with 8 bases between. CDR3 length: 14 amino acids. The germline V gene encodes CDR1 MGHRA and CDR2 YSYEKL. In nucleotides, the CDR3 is TGCGCCAGCAGCCAAGACGGGCAGAGAAACACCATATATTTT. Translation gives CASSQDGQRNTIYF.

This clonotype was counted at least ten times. The CDR3 here is CASSSRQGNPRQTQYF. Written as DNA, the CDR3 is TGTGCCAGCAGTTCCAGGCAGGGAAACCCCAGGCAGACCCAGTACTTC. The chain combines TRBV27 with TRBJ2-5, with D perhaps TRBD1 (5 bases). The CDR3 has 16 amino acids. Trimming removed 4 bases from V and 6 bases from J, with 21 bases in between. In germline, CDR1 is MNHEY, CDR2 SMNVEV (reference sequence).

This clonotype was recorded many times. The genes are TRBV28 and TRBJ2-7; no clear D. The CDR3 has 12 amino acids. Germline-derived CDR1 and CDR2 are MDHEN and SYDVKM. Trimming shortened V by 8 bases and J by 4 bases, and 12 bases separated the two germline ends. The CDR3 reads CASSYNLYEQYF. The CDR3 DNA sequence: TGTGCCAGCTCGTATAACCTGTACGAGCAGTACTTC.

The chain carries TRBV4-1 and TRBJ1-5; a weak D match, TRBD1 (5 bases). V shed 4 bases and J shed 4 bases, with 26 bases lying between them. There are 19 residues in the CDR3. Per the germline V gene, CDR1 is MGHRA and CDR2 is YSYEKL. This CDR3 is CASSPLLLFGGKRNQPQHF. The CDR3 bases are TGCGCCAGCAGCCCCCTCCTCCTATTCGGGGGAAAGAGGAATCAGCCCCAGCATTTT.

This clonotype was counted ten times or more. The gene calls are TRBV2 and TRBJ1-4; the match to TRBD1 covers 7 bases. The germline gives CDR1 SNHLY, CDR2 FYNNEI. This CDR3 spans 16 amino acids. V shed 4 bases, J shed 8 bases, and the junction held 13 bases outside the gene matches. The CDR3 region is CASSVRYGGGEEKLFF. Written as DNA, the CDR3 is TGTGCCAGCAGTGTTCGTTACGGAGGGGGCGAAGAAAAACTGTTTTTT.

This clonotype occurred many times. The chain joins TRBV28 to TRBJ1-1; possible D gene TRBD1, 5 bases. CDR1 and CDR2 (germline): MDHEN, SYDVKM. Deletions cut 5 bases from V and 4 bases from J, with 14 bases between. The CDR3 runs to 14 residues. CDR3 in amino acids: CASSISDSGTEAFF. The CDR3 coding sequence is TGTGCCAGCAGTATCTCCGACAGCGGCACTGAAGCTTTCTTT.

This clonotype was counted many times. The CDR3 loop reads CATSDAGTGGDYTF. The CDR3 coding sequence is TGTGCCACCAGTGACGCTGGGACAGGGGGAGACTACACCTTC. The chain has TRBV24-1 and TRBJ1-2; 11 nucleotides match TRBD1. Trimming cost V 4 bases and J 10 bases; bases outside gene matches: 7. CDR1 and CDR2 from the germline V gene are KGHDR and SFDVKD. The CDR3 extends over 14 amino acids.

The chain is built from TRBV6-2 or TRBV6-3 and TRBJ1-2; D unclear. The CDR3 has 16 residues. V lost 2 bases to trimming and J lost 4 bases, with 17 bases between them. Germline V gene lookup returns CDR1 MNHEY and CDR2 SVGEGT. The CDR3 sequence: CASSYTSGVAGYGYTF. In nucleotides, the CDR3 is TGTGCCAGCAGTTACACCTCGGGCGTGGCAGGCTATGGCTACACCTTC.

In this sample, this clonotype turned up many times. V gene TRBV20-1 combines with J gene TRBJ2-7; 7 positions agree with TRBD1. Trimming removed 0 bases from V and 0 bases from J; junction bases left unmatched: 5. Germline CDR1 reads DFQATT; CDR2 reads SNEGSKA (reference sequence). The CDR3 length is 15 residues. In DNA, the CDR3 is TGCAGTGCTAGAGATCAGACAGGGCCCTCCTACGAGCAGTACTTC. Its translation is CSARDQTGPSYEQYF.

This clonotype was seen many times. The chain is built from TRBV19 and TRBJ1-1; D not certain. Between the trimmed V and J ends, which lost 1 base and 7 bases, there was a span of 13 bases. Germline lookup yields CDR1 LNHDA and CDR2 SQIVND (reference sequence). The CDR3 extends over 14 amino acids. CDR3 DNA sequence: TGTGCCAGTAGTATAGTAGCTTCGTCGGATGAAGCTTTCTTT. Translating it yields CASSIVASSDEAFF.

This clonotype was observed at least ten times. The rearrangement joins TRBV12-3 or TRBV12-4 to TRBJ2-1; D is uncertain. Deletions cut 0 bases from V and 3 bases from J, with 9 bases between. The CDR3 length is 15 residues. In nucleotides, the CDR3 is TGTGCCAGCAGTTTAGCTAGCAGCCGCTACAATGAGCAGTTCTTC. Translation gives CASSLASSRYNEQFF.

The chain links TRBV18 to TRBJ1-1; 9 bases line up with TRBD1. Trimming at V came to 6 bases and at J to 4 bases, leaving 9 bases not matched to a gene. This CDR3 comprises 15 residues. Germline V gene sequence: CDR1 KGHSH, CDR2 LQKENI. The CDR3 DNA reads TGTGCCAGCTCGTCCGGGACAGGGTATCTCACTGAAGCTTTCTTT. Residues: CASSSGTGYLTEAFF. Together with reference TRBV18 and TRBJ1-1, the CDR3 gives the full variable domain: NAGVMQNPRHLVRRRGQEARLRCSPMKGHSHVYWYRQLPEEGLKFMVYLQKENIIDESGMPKERFSAEFPKEGPSILRIQQVVRGDSAAYFCASSSGTGYLTEAFFGQGTRLTVV.

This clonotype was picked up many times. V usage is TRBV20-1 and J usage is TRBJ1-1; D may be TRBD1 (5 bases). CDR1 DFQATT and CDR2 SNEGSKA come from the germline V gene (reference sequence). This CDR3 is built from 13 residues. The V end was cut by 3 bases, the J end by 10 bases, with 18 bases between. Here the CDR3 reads CSARPLRGVGAFF. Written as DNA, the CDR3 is TGCAGTGCTAGGCCCTTAAGGGGCGTTGGAGCTTTCTTT.

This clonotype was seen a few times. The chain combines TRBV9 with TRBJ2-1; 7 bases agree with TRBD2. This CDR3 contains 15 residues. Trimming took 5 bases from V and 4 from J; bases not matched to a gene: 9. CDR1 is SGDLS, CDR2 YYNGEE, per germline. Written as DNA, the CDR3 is TGTGCCAGCAGTGAGGGAGGGACTCCTTACAATGAGCAGTTCTTC. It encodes CASSEGGTPYNEQFF.